The 30 T cell receptor beta chains below were found in one sample sequenced in a study of cytomegalovirus exposure and HLA in healthy donors. The study ran its PCR with 60 Vbeta and 13 Jbeta primers. Clones were read by immunoSEQ multiplex PCR, and TCRdb kept only the in-frame ones, dropping some. This table holds under 90,000 clones. Sequenced input: PBMCs. The source of these receptors is a middle-aged man in good health and CMV-seropositive.

The gene calls are TRBV27 and TRBJ1-2; TRBD1 is a possible D gene (6 bases). Germline CDR1 and CDR2: MNHEY and SMNVEV (reference sequence). Between the trimmed V and J ends, which lost 7 bases and 4 bases, there was a span of 13 bases. The CDR3 length is 13 residues. CDR3 sequence reads: CASTAQGSYGYTF. The CDR3 region has the DNA TGTGCCAGCACCGCACAGGGTAGCTATGGCTACACCTTC.

V gene TRBV19 combines with J gene TRBJ2-7, with D tentatively TRBD2 (5 bases). The CDR3 extends over 12 amino acids. The V gene's germline CDR1 is LNHDA and CDR2 SQIVND (reference sequence). Deletions cut 3 bases from V and 3 bases from J, with 6 bases between. The CDR3 region has the DNA TGTGCCAGTAGTATCGGAGGCTACGAGCAGTACTTC. Translating gives CASSIGGYEQYF.

The chain has TRBV28 and TRBJ1-2; 8 bases agree with TRBD1. The CDR3 is 15 residues long. Germline-derived CDR1 and CDR2 are MDHEN and SYDVKM. Trimming took 3 bases from V and 4 from J; bases not matched to a gene: 7. The CDR3 DNA sequence: TGTGCCAGCAGTTTCGACAGGGGCCTCTTCTATGGCTACACCTTC. Its translation: CASSFDRGLFYGYTF.

The rearrangement joins TRBV19 to TRBJ2-4; 7 bases match TRBD1. The CDR3 sequence is 14 residues long. Unmatched junction bases numbered 5, after V lost 2 bases and J lost 7 bases. Germline assignment: CDR1 LNHDA and CDR2 SQIVND (reference sequence). Written as DNA, the CDR3 is TGTGCCAGTAGTATAAGCTGGGACAGTAACATTCAGTACTTC. Protein product: CASSISWDSNIQYF.

V gene TRBV2 combines with J gene TRBJ2-2; D remains unclear. The CDR3 covers 13 residues. V was cut by 1 base and J by 7 bases, with 7 bases left in between. Germline V CDR1 and CDR2: SNHLY, FYNNEI. CDR3 nucleotides: TGTGCCAGCAGTGAAGGGGCAGACGGGGAGCTGTTTTTT. The encoded protein is CASSEGADGELFF.

The genes are TRBV27 and TRBJ1-2, with 8 bases matching TRBD1. V trimming: 7 bases; J trimming: 3 bases; junction bases outside the gene matches: 4. Germline V gives CDR1 MNHEY, CDR2 SMNVEV (reference sequence). This CDR3 comprises 13 residues. The CDR3 reads CASKYRGDYGYTF. For the CDR3, the DNA is TGTGCCAGCAAATACAGGGGGGACTATGGCTACACCTTC.

The chain employs TRBV4-3 and TRBJ2-7, with 10 bases fitting TRBD2. V was pared by 5 bases and J by 3 bases, with 7 bases of the junction left unmatched. The CDR3 has 15 amino acids. The germline CDR1 and CDR2 sequences are LGHNA and YSLEER. CDR3 sequence: CASSDGLAVLYEQYF. The CDR3 bases are TGCGCCAGCAGCGACGGACTAGCGGTCCTCTACGAGCAGTACTTC.

The chain links TRBV6-5 to TRBJ1-1, with D perhaps TRBD1 (6 bases). Germline CDR1 is MNHEY and CDR2 is SVGAGI. The germline V and J ends were trimmed by 4 bases and 1 base, with 10 bases remaining between them. The length of the CDR3 is 14 residues. This CDR3 is CASSSPGENTEAFF. CDR3 coding DNA: TGTGCCAGCAGTTCGCCAGGGGAGAACACTGAAGCTTTCTTT.

This chain links TRBV18 with TRBJ1-2, with D maybe TRBD1 (5 bases). The CDR3 extends over 14 amino acids. V was clipped by 3 bases and J by 4 bases, with 12 bases between them. CDR1 and CDR2 (germline): KGHSH, LQKENI. In DNA form, the CDR3 reads TGTGCCAGCTCACCCCTACGGAGGGGCTATGGCTACACCTTC. Its translation: CASSPLRRGYGYTF.

The V gene is TRBV11-3, the J gene TRBJ1-2; 12 nucleotides line up with TRBD1. With 1 base clipped from V and 3 bases from J, the junction kept 6 bases outside the gene matches. Germline V gives CDR1 SGHNT, CDR2 YENEEA. CDR3 length equals 17 residues. The CDR3 protein is CASSLAGTGGHYYGYTF. The CDR3, as DNA: TGTGCCAGCAGCTTAGCCGGGACAGGGGGCCACTACTATGGCTACACCTTC.

This rearrangement joins TRBV6-1 to TRBJ2-5; no clear D. CDR3 length: 11 residues. Germline V gene sequence: CDR1 MNHNS, CDR2 SASEGT. V was cut by 7 bases and J by 12 bases, with 15 bases left in between. The DNA for the CDR3 is TGTGCCAGCACCCTGACCGGGTCCAAGTACTTC. Amino acid sequence: CASTLTGSKYF.

The rearrangement joins TRBV19 to TRBJ2-7; 11 nucleotides match TRBD2. V was clipped by 4 bases and J by 0 bases; unmatched bases: 5. CDR1 and CDR2 from the germline V gene are LNHDA and SQIVND (reference sequence). CDR3 length: 16 residues. In DNA form, the CDR3 reads TGTGCCAGTAGTACCGCGGGACTAGCGGCCTCCTACGAGCAGTACTTC. Translation: CASSTAGLAASYEQYF.

Notes on this clone: At one of its ends the junction is not consistent with the germline gene, which may arise from a read error. The chain is built from TRBV30 and TRBJ2-2; weak D call: TRBD2 (5 bases). Germline loops: CDR1 GTSNPN, CDR2 SVGIG (reference sequence). CDR3 size: 13 residues. For the CDR3, the DNA is TGTGTCTGGAGTGTACACGGGGCCGGGGAGCTGTTTTTT. Translated: CVWSVHGAGELFF.

This chain joins TRBV29-1 and TRBJ1-3; D perhaps matches TRBD1 (5 bases). Germline CDR1 and CDR2: SQVTM and ANQGSEA. This CDR3 contains 15 residues. Trimming shortened V by 7 bases and J by 3 bases, and 19 bases separated the two germline ends. CDR3 sequence (DNA): TGCAGCGCATTAGGGCGGCAGGGCCATGGAAACACCATATATTTT. Protein: CSALGRQGHGNTIYF.

The chain uses TRBV7-9 and TRBJ1-2; 12 bases are a match to TRBD1. The length of the CDR3 is 16 residues. Germline V gene lookup returns CDR1 SEHNR and CDR2 FQNEAQ (reference sequence). The ends lost 5 bases at V and 8 bases at J; junction bases unmatched: 12. CDR3 coding DNA: TGTGCCAGCAGCCCTTATTGGGGGACAGGGGGCGACGGCTACACCTTC. This encodes CASSPYWGTGGDGYTF.

The V call is TRBV5-1, the J call TRBJ2-5, with TRBD2 matching over 7 bases. The CDR3 sequence is 14 residues long. After removal of 4 bases from V and 9 bases from J, the junction contained 12 bases not matched to a gene. The germline V gene has CDR1 SGHRS and CDR2 YFSETQ. The CDR3 spells CASSPGGSREAQYF. CDR3 coding DNA: TGCGCCAGCAGCCCCGGGGGGAGCCGTGAGGCCCAGTACTTC.

CDR3 amino acids: CASSRPSEETQYF. CDR3 bases: TGCGCCAGCAGCCGACCTAGCGAGGAGACCCAGTACTTC. The chain uses TRBV5-1 and TRBJ2-5; TRBD2 might be the D (6 bases). This CDR3 has 13 amino acids. Trimming left V 4 bases short and J 5 bases short, with 12 bases between. Germline values: CDR1 SGHRS, CDR2 YFSETQ.

The chain joins TRBV5-1 to TRBJ1-3; possible D gene TRBD1, 6 bases. Trimming pared 3 bases from V and 4 bases from J, leaving 17 bases between. This CDR3 has 16 amino acids. The germline gives CDR1 SGHRS, CDR2 YFSETQ. CDR3 region: CASSWDTIRTGNTIYF. The CDR3 coding sequence is TGCGCCAGCAGCTGGGACACGATTCGCACAGGAAACACCATATATTTT.

The gene calls are TRBV9 and TRBJ1-4; 8 bases match TRBD1. The CDR3 totals 16 residues. Losses at the gene ends were 1 base for V and 5 bases for J; bases not matched to a gene: 7. Germline V CDR1 and CDR2: SGDLS, YYNGEE. CDR3 protein: CASSVTSGQGNEKLFF. The CDR3 region has the DNA TGTGCCAGCAGCGTAACCTCAGGACAGGGCAATGAAAAACTGTTTTTT.

This chain links TRBV9 with TRBJ2-2; 9 bases are a match to TRBD1. Looked up from germline, CDR1 is SGDLS and CDR2 is YYNGEE. With V trimmed by 4 bases and J by 0 bases, 4 bases remained unmatched. This CDR3 has 16 residues. CDR3 protein: CASSLTGGPNTGELFF. DNA for the CDR3: TGTGCCAGCAGCTTAACAGGGGGCCCGAACACCGGGGAGCTGTTTTTT. The complete variable domain, with remaining parts taken from reference TRBV9 and TRBJ2-2, reads DSGVTQTPKHLITATGQRVTLRCSPRSGDLSVYWYQQSLDQGLQFLIQYYNGEERAKGNILERFSAQQFPDLHSELNLSSLELGDSALYFCASSLTGGPNTGELFFGEGSRLTVL.

The chain combines TRBV30 with TRBJ2-3; D not resolved. In germline, CDR1 is GTSNPN, CDR2 SVGIG (reference sequence). Trimming removed 4 bases from V and 2 bases from J, with 10 bases in between. The CDR3 runs 13 residues. The CDR3 nucleotides read TGTGCCTGGACGAGTCTAATCACAGATACGCAGTATTTT. It specifies CAWTSLITDTQYF.

This sequence joins TRBV7-9 and TRBJ1-5; D is uncertain. Germline lookup yields CDR1 SEHNR and CDR2 FQNEAQ (reference sequence). This CDR3 is 13 amino acids long. The ends were cut back, 1 base at V and 6 bases at J, with 7 bases in the middle. As DNA, the CDR3 is TGTGCCAGCAGCTTAGGGGGAGGTCAGCCCCAGCATTTT. Its translation is CASSLGGGQPQHF. The complete variable domain, with remaining parts taken from reference TRBV7-9 and TRBJ1-5, reads DTGVSQNPRHKITKRGQNVTFRCDPISEHNRLYWYRQTLGQGPEFLTYFQNEAQLEKSRLLSDRFSAERPKGSFSTLEIQRTEQGDSAMYLCASSLGGGQPQHFGDGTRLSIL.

This chain connects TRBV30 to TRBJ1-5; D remains ambiguous. V lost 1 base, J lost 5 bases, and 9 bases lay in between. The CDR3 sequence is 13 residues long. In germline, CDR1 is GTSNPN, CDR2 SVGIG (reference sequence). The CDR3, as DNA: TGTGCCTGGAGTGACAGCAGAGATCAGCCCCAGCATTTT. This translates into CAWSDSRDQPQHF.

V and J are TRBV9 and TRBJ2-3, with D possibly matching TRBD1 (5 bases). Trimming took off 0 bases at V and 4 bases at J, with 15 bases between the two ends. The germline V gene has CDR1 SGDLS and CDR2 YYNGEE. CDR3 size: 16 residues. The chain's CDR3 is CASSVEGAKHADTQYF. CDR3 bases: TGTGCCAGCAGCGTAGAAGGGGCTAAACACGCAGATACGCAGTATTTT.

The gene calls are TRBV7-2 and TRBJ2-1, with 9 bases aligning to TRBD2. This CDR3 has 13 residues. Germline V CDR1 and CDR2: SGHTA, FQGNSA. The V and J ends lost 1 base and 15 bases, in that order; junction bases with no gene match: 7. The CDR3 DNA reads as TGTGCCAGCAGCTTAGATCTTAGCGGGAGTCCGTTCTTC. It is translated as CASSLDLSGSPFF.

The chain employs TRBV9 and TRBJ1-2, with 10 bases lining up with TRBD1. The CDR3 is made up of 14 amino acids. Germline V lookup: CDR1 SGDLS, CDR2 YYNGEE. The ends lost 4 bases at V and 5 bases at J; junction bases unmatched: 5. The CDR3: CASSRDRGEYGYTF. The CDR3, as DNA: TGTGCCAGCAGCCGGGACAGGGGTGAATATGGCTACACCTTC.

Written as DNA, the CDR3 is TGTGCCAGCAATAACAGAGTTACAGATACGCAGTATTTT. It yields the protein CASNNRVTDTQYF. V and J are TRBV2 and TRBJ2-3; no clear D. CDR3 length equals 13 residues. V was clipped by 7 bases and J by 3 bases, with 11 bases between them. CDR1 and CDR2 from the germline V gene are SNHLY and FYNNEI. Filled out from reference TRBV2 and TRBJ2-3, the complete variable domain reads EPEVTQTPSHQVTQMGQEVILRCVPISNHLYFYWYRQILGQKVEFLVSFYNNEISEKSEIFDDQFSVERPDGSNFTLKIRSTKLEDSAMYFCASNNRVTDTQYFGPGTRLTVL.

This chain joins TRBV9 and TRBJ2-1; possible D gene TRBD2, 5 bases. Germline lookup yields CDR1 SGDLS and CDR2 YYNGEE. V was pared by 0 bases and J by 9 bases, with 16 bases between. The CDR3 loop spans 15 amino acids. The CDR3 DNA is TGTGCCAGCAGCGTAGACCCGACTATTTCGGGTGAGCAGTTCTTC. Translating it yields CASSVDPTISGEQFF.

The chain has TRBV7-2 and TRBJ2-7, with 9 bases fitting TRBD2. Looked up from germline, CDR1 is SGHTA and CDR2 is FQGNSA. Trimming took 4 bases from V and 3 from J; bases not matched to a gene: 4. The CDR3 totals 14 residues. In DNA form, the CDR3 reads TGTGCCAGCAGCTCTATAGCGGGGGACTACGAGCAGTACGTC. It specifies CASSSIAGDYEQYV.

The rearrangement uses TRBV19 and TRBJ1-1; D call uncertain. This CDR3 has 16 residues. Germline CDR1 is LNHDA and CDR2 is SQIVND (reference sequence). Between the trimmed V and J ends, which lost 3 bases and 1 base, there was a span of 15 bases. The CDR3 region is CASSIRYTTPNTEAFF. CDR3 in DNA: TGTGCCAGTAGTATCAGATATACCACCCCGAACACTGAAGCTTTCTTT.